This entry is about one TCR beta chain. In its sample, this clone was seen once. The antigen this receptor binds is unknown. No base quality information exists; no much larger clone differs at one position. This sample was included in a study of blood T cell repertoires in COVID-19 (dated by TCRdb to about 2020). For the study in its entirety: The collaborator samples originated in the United States, Italy and Spain and spanned the acute and convalescent phases of COVID-19. The samples were drawn from the first 160 participants of the ongoing ImmuneRACE study and from 1,254 subjects provided by 6 global collaborators. Deeply sampled blood TCRbeta repertoires from subjects exposed to, actively infected with, or recovered from COVID-19 were included in the dataset. The repertoires were released in a freely available public database intended as a resource for research on the immune response to SARS-CoV-2. The material from the prospective study consisted of cDNA or gDNA derived from T cells, B-cell-depleted T cells, or PBMCs. Where available, HLA class I and class II types were taken from metadata supplied by the sample provider and were not determined by assay-based typing. The sample metadata nearly always contained a de-identified subject ID, COVID-19 status, age in years and sex. Summary of the overall study and its limitations: How much clinical and demographic metadata was included differed by source and by participant, and the metadata was provided uncurated.

Relative to germline, V is 4 bases shorter and J is 2 bases shorter, with 13 bases between their ends. CDR1 and CDR2 are drawn from the germline V gene: SGDLS, YYNGEE. Including cysteine and phenylalanine, the CDR3 has 15 amino acids. Only the CDR3 portion is preserved as DNA: 45 bases, with reading frame beginning at the first base. Participants in the prospective study were enrolled through a virtual design, were aged about 18 to 90 years, and lived in roughly 25 United States geographic areas. In the prospective study, participants were assigned to cohorts based on the clinical history participants reported in a screening survey and a study questionnaire. For ImmuneRACE Cohort 3, a participant was defined as recovered based on two consecutive negative NP/OP PCR tests, clearance by a healthcare professional, or resolution of symptoms. In the prospective study, whole blood, serum and a nasopharyngeal or oropharyngeal swab were collected from each participant by mobile phlebotomists. Participants in the prospective study had the option to provide additional blood draws and questionnaires over an approximately 2-month period. Blood samples from the prospective study were shipped frozen or at room temperature prior to DNA extraction.

TCRbeta CDR3 regions were amplified from genomic DNA by means of the immunoSEQ Assay, a bias-controlled multiplex PCR. For the original study's pipeline: The number of nucleated cells in each sample was estimated by amplification of reference gene primers within the assay. To quantify the absolute abundance of each unique TCRbeta CDR3 rearrangement, sequence reads were collapsed and filtered. For each sample, productive Simpson clonality was calculated as the square root of Simpson's diversity index over productive rearrangements. In its TCRdb copy, this immuneACCESS table keeps in-frame sequences only and misses some clones. Where compared with another copy, unresolved V genes explain less than half of these, and the others have no known cause. V, J and clone size derive from that table, while D and trimming were established from the DNA sequence. Present in this sample are some 300,000 clones, around 89% of which were seen just once. Clones ranked in the top ten supply 8% to 10% of the sample.

This receptor chain uses TRBV9 and TRBJ1-5; the D segment cannot be called with confidence. This receptor was identified in a woman aged 35 to 49 who had recovered from COVID-19. The sequenced sample was PBMCs or T cells enriched from blood (not recorded which). The bases are TGTGCCAGCAGCCCTACCCCCTTAGGCAATCAGCCCCAGCATTTT. Its protein product is CASSPTPLGNQPQHF.